The rows below give T cell receptor beta chains drawn from one sample of a study of cytomegalovirus exposure and HLA in healthy donors. The method was immunoSEQ multiplex PCR; TCRdb's version includes in-frame clones alone and lacks a portion of them. This table has 140,000 or so clones, about 84% appearing once. Input material: PBMCs. The receptors come from a young woman in good health and CMV-seropositive. Each CDR3 is given with its conserved first and last residue.

J gene | V gene | CDR3 protein
- | TRBV25-1 | CASSDGGQVNYEQYF
TRBJ1-5 | TRBV5-4 | CASSSRTGGSLMYSNQPQHF
TRBJ2-1 | TRBV19 | CASSTNFYNEQFF
TRBJ1-2 | TRBV4-3 | CASSRTGYGYTF
TRBJ1-2 | TRBV7-2 | CASSLEDRANYGYTF
TRBJ1-1 | TRBV4-1 | CASSQGLRAFEAFF
TRBJ2-2 | TRBV28 | CASRHTGIGGELFF
TRBJ1-2 | TRBV7-9 | CASSFPGPNYGYTF
TRBJ2-1 | TRBV2 | CASRPPGKAPDEQFF
TRBJ1-6 | TRBV6-6 | CASSYGESGSPLHF
TRBJ1-1 | TRBV12-2 | CASRLGPGLGGEETEAFF
TRBJ2-5 | TRBV25-1 | CASSDPPRRGGYQETQYF
TRBJ1-2 | TRBV29-1 | CSVEDRGSRGYGYTF
TRBJ1-5 | TRBV5-6 | CASSFYYRGPNQPQHF
TRBJ2-7 | TRBV10-2 | CASRAGTGVAYEQYF
TRBJ2-7 | TRBV19 | CASRGGFREFYEQYF
TRBJ2-1 | TRBV18 | CASSLSLAGGGDAYNEQFF
TRBJ1-2 | TRBV6-5 | CASRTGYGYTF
TRBJ2-7 | TRBV28 | CASSLPGQGAYEQYF
TRBJ1-1 | TRBV12-5 | CASGFLPTGPKGEAFF
TRBJ1-1 | TRBV6-5 | CASRASQGANTEAFF
TRBJ2-2 | TRBV6-6 | CASKGQGYTGELFF
TRBJ1-1 | TRBV11-3 | CASSLGRDTEAFF
TRBJ1-1 | TRBV6-1 | CASRVFRVLNTEAFF
TRBJ1-2 | TRBV27 | CASRGGTFGYTF
TRBJ1-5 | TRBV4-1 | CASSHGGSNQPQHF
TRBJ1-1 | TRBV19 | CASSVVRGTEAFF
TRBJ2-7 | TRBV29-1 | CSVTERNSYEQYF
TRBJ1-4 | TRBV4-3 | CASRGTGAEKLFF
TRBJ2-7 | TRBV4-1 | CASALSGQGSSYEQYF
TRBJ2-7 | TRBV5-4 | CASSTTSGGGYSYEQYF
TRBJ2-7 | TRBV2 | CASSAPGTGSYEQYF
TRBJ2-3 | TRBV6-5 | CASSYGGRGSDTQYF